This TCR beta chain was sequenced for a study of radiation and T cells in renal cell carcinoma. On the study more broadly: Nephrectomy followed 15 Gy stereotactic body radiation by 4 weeks.

This clone has just one count. The antigen is undetermined. Study-level findings and limits: In blood, top tumor clones expanded by 2 weeks, shrinking by 4.

CDR3 length: 16 residues. V was trimmed by 0 bases and J by 3 bases, leaving 13 bases between them. CDR1 is ENHRY, CDR2 SYGVKD, per germline. The assay was immunoSEQ multiplex PCR, and TCRdb's table has in-frame clones only and misses some. This sample yields 100,000 to 150,000 clones, of which 65% to 85% are seen a single time; 5% to 6.5% belongs to the top ten. As to time point: blood 2 weeks post-SBRT. The sample's treatment: 15 Gy SBRT to primary tumor, nephrectomy 4 weeks later. Serial blood draws occurred at baseline and 2 and 4 weeks post-SBRT. The J gene is TRBJ2-3, the V gene TRBV10-3; possibly TRBD2 for D (6 bases). Sample: blood, taken from a patient whose treatment included radiotherapy and nephrectomy. The origin of this receptor is a man in his fifties or sixties with renal cell carcinoma. DNA for the CDR3: TGTGCCATCAGTGAGTCGGAGGGGCGGGGTACAGATACGCAGTATTTT. This encodes CAISESEGRGTDTQYF.